This entry lists 18 T cell receptor beta chains sequenced from one sample in a study of blood T cell repertoires in COVID-19. Assay used: immunoSEQ multiplex PCR; TCRdb lists only in-frame clones, some missing. Of roughly 250,000 clones in the sample, approximately 80% were seen once. The sample consisted of peripheral blood. The receptors shown here come from an elderly woman with acute or convalescent COVID-19.

The chain has TRBV7-9 and TRBJ2-3; weak D call: TRBD1 (6 bases). This CDR3 has 14 residues. CDR1 SEHNR and CDR2 FQNEAQ come from the germline V gene (reference sequence). Trimming shortened V by 4 bases and J by 2 bases, and 10 bases separated the two germline ends. The CDR3 nucleotides read TGTGCCAGCAGCTCGGACAGATTCACAGATACGCAGTATTTT. Translated: CASSSDRFTDTQYF.

CDR3 in DNA: TGTGCCAGCAGCTTAGAAGCGGGCAGGAGCTACGAGCAGTACTTC. This gives the protein CASSLEAGRSYEQYF. This chain links TRBV7-9 with TRBJ2-7; TRBD2 is a possible D gene (6 bases). The CDR3 consists of 15 residues. V was trimmed by 1 base and J by 3 bases, leaving 13 bases between them. The germline gives CDR1 SEHNR, CDR2 FQNEAQ (reference sequence).

The gene calls are TRBV11-3 and TRBJ2-3; D gene uncertain. The CDR3 is 12 residues long. Per germline, CDR1 SGHNT and CDR2 YENEEA. Trimming took 0 bases from V and 4 from J, leaving 2 bases between them. Here the CDR3 DNA reads TGTGCCAGCAGCTTAGACGCAGATACGCAGTATTTT. Translating gives CASSLDADTQYF.

This clone was detected only once. This chain joins TRBV27 and TRBJ2-1; 8 nucleotides agree with TRBD2. From germline, CDR1 is MNHEY and CDR2 SMNVEV (reference sequence). This CDR3 is 16 amino acids long. V lost 2 bases and J lost 3; bases outside the gene matches: 6. This CDR3 reads CASSLRRGALYNEQFF. CDR3 DNA sequence: TGTGCCAGCAGTTTAAGGCGGGGGGCACTCTACAATGAGCAGTTCTTC.

This chain connects TRBV6-5 to TRBJ1-1; D possibly corresponds to TRBD1 (5 bases). Germline V gene data show CDR1 as MNHEY and CDR2 as SVGAGI. The V and J ends lost 0 bases and 12 bases respectively, with 14 bases between them. CDR3 length: 13 amino acids. The CDR3 loop is CASSYSISGGTFF. CDR3 nucleotide sequence: TGTGCCAGCAGTTACTCGATTTCGGGGGGTACTTTCTTT.

The rearrangement uses TRBV29-1 and TRBJ2-5; 10 positions agree with TRBD2. This CDR3 is 12 amino acids long. The germline CDR1 and CDR2 sequences are SQVTM and ANQGSEA. The V segment lost 7 bases and the J segment 4 bases; nucleotides outside the gene matches: 3. CDR3 in amino acids: CSAERGGETQYF. The DNA of the CDR3 is TGCAGCGCCGAGCGGGGGGGAGAGACCCAGTACTTC.

V usage is TRBV19 and J usage is TRBJ1-2; D is perhaps TRBD1 (6 bases). CDR3 length equals 14 residues. The V end lost 5 bases, the J end lost 1 base, and 11 bases lay between the germline ends. The germline V gene encodes CDR1 LNHDA and CDR2 SQIVND (reference sequence). CDR3 sequence: CASSDGTRNYGYTF. The DNA of the CDR3 is TGTGCCAGTAGTGACGGGACACGTAACTATGGCTACACCTTC.

The chain recombines TRBV5-4 with TRBJ2-1; TRBD1 matches 8 bases. There are 16 residues in the CDR3. Losses at the gene ends were 0 bases for V and 4 bases for J; bases not matched to a gene: 6. Germline V lookup: CDR1 SGHNT, CDR2 YYREEE (reference sequence). For the CDR3, the DNA is TGTGCCAGCAGCTTGGCCGGACAGGGACCATACAATGAGCAGTTCTTC. It yields the protein CASSLAGQGPYNEQFF. The full variable domain, its missing parts supplied by reference TRBV5-4 and TRBJ2-1, is ETGVTQSPTHLIKTRGQQVTLRCSSQSGHNTVSWYQQALGQGPQFIFQYYREEENGRGNFPPRFSGLQFPNYSSELNVNALELDDSALYLCASSLAGQGPYNEQFFGPGTRLTVL.

The V and J genes are TRBV7-2 and TRBJ1-5; possibly TRBD1 for D (5 bases). CDR1 and CDR2 (germline): SGHTA, FQGNSA. The CDR3 runs 15 residues. Trimming stripped 2 bases from V and 3 bases from J, with 11 bases between. The CDR3 nucleotides are TGTGCCAGCAGCTTAACCGCGGGACTCAATCAGCCCCAGCATTTT. Translating it yields CASSLTAGLNQPQHF.

The chain carries TRBV5-4 and TRBJ2-5; D not certain. Per germline, CDR1 SGHNT and CDR2 YYREEE (reference sequence). Trimming took 4 bases from V and 4 from J, leaving 11 bases between them. The CDR3 covers 13 residues. CDR3 region: CASSLRLGETQYF. The CDR3 bases are TGTGCCAGCAGCCTCAGACTCGGAGAGACCCAGTACTTC.

V is TRBV27 and J is TRBJ2-1; 10 bases fit TRBD2. Germline values: CDR1 MNHEY, CDR2 SMNVEV (reference sequence). V lost 4 bases, J lost 4 bases, and 4 bases stayed unmatched. This CDR3 is 15 amino acids long. The CDR3 spells CASSSSGSIYNEQFF. The CDR3 DNA reads TGTGCCAGCAGTTCTAGCGGGAGTATTTACAATGAGCAGTTCTTC.

The chain recombines TRBV30 with TRBJ1-2, with a weak D call TRBD1 (5 bases). This CDR3 is 13 amino acids long. The germline V gene encodes CDR1 GTSNPN and CDR2 SVGIG (reference sequence). V lost 1 base and J 4 bases, leaving 10 bases between the germline ends. CDR3 DNA sequence: TGTGCCTGGAGTGCGACAGAGCTCTATGGCTACACCTTC. This encodes CAWSATELYGYTF.

V gene TRBV7-2 combines with J gene TRBJ2-1, with D possibly TRBD2 on 6 matching bases. Germline V lookup: CDR1 SGHTA, CDR2 FQGNSA. The CDR3 sequence is 15 residues long. Trimming left V 5 bases short and J 5 bases short, with 16 bases between. CDR3 DNA: TGTGCCAGCAGCCCCACGTCGGGAGCTAACAATGAGCAGTTCTTC. Protein sequence: CASSPTSGANNEQFF.

The chain combines TRBV30 with TRBJ1-5; a weak D match, TRBD1 (5 bases). CDR3 length equals 14 residues. Trimming stripped 0 bases from V and 4 bases from J, with 10 bases between. In germline, CDR1 is GTSNPN, CDR2 SVGIG (reference sequence). The chain's CDR3 is CAWSVWGGNQPQHF. In nucleotides, the CDR3 is TGTGCCTGGAGTGTTTGGGGGGGGAATCAGCCCCAGCATTTT.

The chain couples TRBV5-6 to TRBJ2-2, with 9 bases matching TRBD1. Trimming at V came to 1 base and at J to 5 bases, leaving 3 bases not matched to a gene. Germline V gives CDR1 SGHDT, CDR2 YYEEEE. The CDR3 covers 15 residues. The CDR3 DNA sequence: TGTGCCAGCAGCTTGTGGGACAGGGTGACCGGGGAGCTGTTTTTT. It is translated as CASSLWDRVTGELFF.

The chain links TRBV2 to TRBJ1-1; 9 nucleotides line up with TRBD1. The germline V gene encodes CDR1 SNHLY and CDR2 FYNNEI. V was pared by 8 bases and J by 0 bases, with 4 bases of the junction left unmatched. This CDR3 comprises 14 residues. CDR3 DNA sequence: TGTGCCAGCTACAGGGGGCGGATGAACACTGAAGCTTTCTTT. This encodes CASYRGRMNTEAFF.

The V call is TRBV3-1 (or the pseudogene TRBV3-2), the J call TRBJ1-3; no clear D. This CDR3 has 13 residues. Trimming took 4 bases from V and 6 from J, leaving 10 bases between them. Germline CDR1 and CDR2: LGHDT and YNNKEL (reference sequence). The CDR3 protein is CASSLSGLNTIYF. The CDR3 nucleotides read TGTGCCAGCAGCCTTTCAGGCTTAAACACCATATATTTT.

V is TRBV7-9 and J is TRBJ2-5, with TRBD1 as a possible D gene (6 bases). Germline loops: CDR1 SEHNR, CDR2 FQNEAQ (reference sequence). The CDR3 has 15 residues. Between the trimmed V and J ends, which lost 4 bases and 0 bases, there was a span of 12 bases. The CDR3 protein is CASSSGQLYQETQYF. CDR3 nucleotide sequence: TGTGCCAGCAGCTCCGGACAGCTGTACCAAGAGACCCAGTACTTC.